These 4 T cell receptor beta chains were sequenced from one sample in a study of cytomegalovirus exposure and HLA in healthy donors. Primers included in the PCR were 60 Vbeta and 13 Jbeta primers. Generated by immunoSEQ multiplex PCR, the TCRdb table keeps only in-frame clones and is missing some. The sample has 150,000 or so clones, and its top ten clones hold around 1.9%. The sequenced material came from PBMCs. These receptors were obtained from a young man in good health and CMV-seronegative.

Written as DNA, the CDR3 is TGTGCCAGCAGCCCTGAACAGGGCGGGCAGCCCCAGCATTTT. It specifies CASSPEQGGQPQHF. V gene TRBV2 combines with J gene TRBJ1-5; tentative D call: TRBD1 (6 bases). Germline V CDR1 and CDR2: SNHLY, FYNNEI. The CDR3 runs 14 residues. V gave up 6 bases and J gave up 7 bases, with 16 bases separating them.

V usage is TRBV28 and J usage is TRBJ2-5; 14 bases match TRBD2. V lost 2 bases and J lost 1; bases outside the gene matches: 0. The CDR3 extends over 16 amino acids. Germline V gene lookup returns CDR1 MDHEN and CDR2 SYDVKM. Here the CDR3 DNA reads TGTGCCAGCAGTTTAGGACTAGCGGGAGGCCAAGAGACCCAGTACTTC. Translating it yields CASSLGLAGGQETQYF.

This rearrangement joins TRBV5-1 to TRBJ2-4, with D perhaps matching TRBD1 (6 bases). Germline CDR1 is SGHRS and CDR2 is YFSETQ. Trimming removed 1 base from V and 2 bases from J, with 13 bases in between. CDR3 size: 16 residues. This CDR3 reads CASSLMYRVSKNIQYF. The CDR3 DNA follows: TGCGCCAGCAGCTTGATGTACAGGGTATCCAAAAACATTCAGTACTTC.

V is TRBV7-6 and J is TRBJ2-7; 7 bases fit TRBD1. There are 15 residues in the CDR3. Germline V lookup: CDR1 SGHVS, CDR2 FNYEAQ. V shed 3 bases, J shed 2 bases, and the junction held 7 bases outside the gene matches. The CDR3 protein is CASSLAGTAPYEQYF. The DNA for the CDR3 is TGTGCCAGCAGCTTGGCCGGGACAGCCCCCTACGAGCAGTACTTC.